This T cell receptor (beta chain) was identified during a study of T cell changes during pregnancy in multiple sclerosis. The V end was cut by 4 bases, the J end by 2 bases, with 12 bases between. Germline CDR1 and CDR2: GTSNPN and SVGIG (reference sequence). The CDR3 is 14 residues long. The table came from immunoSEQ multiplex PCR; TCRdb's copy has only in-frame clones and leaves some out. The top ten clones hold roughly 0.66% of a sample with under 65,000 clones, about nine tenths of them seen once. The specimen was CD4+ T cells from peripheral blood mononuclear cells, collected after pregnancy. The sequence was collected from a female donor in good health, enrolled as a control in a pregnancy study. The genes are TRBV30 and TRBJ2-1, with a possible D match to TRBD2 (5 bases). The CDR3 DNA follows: TGTGCCTGGATTCGCGGGCGAACCTACAATGAGCAGTTCTTC. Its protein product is CAWIRGRTYNEQFF.